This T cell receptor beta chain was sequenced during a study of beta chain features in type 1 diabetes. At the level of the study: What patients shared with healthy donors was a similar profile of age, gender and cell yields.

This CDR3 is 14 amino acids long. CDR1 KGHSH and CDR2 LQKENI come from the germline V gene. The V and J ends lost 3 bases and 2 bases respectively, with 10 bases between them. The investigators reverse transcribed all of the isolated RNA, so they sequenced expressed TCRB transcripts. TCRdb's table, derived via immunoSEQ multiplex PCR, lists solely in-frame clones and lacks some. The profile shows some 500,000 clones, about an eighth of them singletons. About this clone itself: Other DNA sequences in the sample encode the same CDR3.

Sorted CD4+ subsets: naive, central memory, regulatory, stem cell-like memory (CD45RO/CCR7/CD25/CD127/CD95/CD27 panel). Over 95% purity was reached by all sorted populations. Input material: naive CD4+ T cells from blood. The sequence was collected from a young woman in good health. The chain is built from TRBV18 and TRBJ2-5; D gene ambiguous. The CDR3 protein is CASSPSLGQETQYF. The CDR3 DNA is TGTGCCAGCTCACCCTCCCTAGGACAAGAGACCCAGTACTTC.